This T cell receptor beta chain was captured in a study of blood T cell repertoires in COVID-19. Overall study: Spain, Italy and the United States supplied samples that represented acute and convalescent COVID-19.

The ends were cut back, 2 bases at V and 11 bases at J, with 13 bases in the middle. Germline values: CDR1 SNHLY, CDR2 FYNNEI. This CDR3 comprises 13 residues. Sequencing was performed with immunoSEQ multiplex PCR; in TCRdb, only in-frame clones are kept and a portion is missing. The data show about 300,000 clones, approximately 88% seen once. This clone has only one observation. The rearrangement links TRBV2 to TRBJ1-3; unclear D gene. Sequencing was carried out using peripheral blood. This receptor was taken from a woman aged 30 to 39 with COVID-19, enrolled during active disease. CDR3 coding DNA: TGTGCCAGCAGTGAACGAGGGTACAATCCCATATATTTT. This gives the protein CASSERGYNPIYF.